The rows below give T cell receptor beta chains drawn from one sample of a study of blood T cells in healthy people across ages. A single record per CDR3 protein comes from TCRdb applying MiXCR to the 5' RACE reads. Seen here are about 1.5 million distinct CDR3 sequences, roughly 43% observed once, and the top ten hold around 4%. What was sequenced was blood. All receptors come from a woman aged 18-29 years in good health. Both conserved end residues are part of each CDR3. D genes are given only for firm matches. Clone size appears in some rows only: once, few, many, or a class for an expanded clone.

V: TRBV27; J: TRBJ1-2; size: -; D: TRBD1; CDR3: CDSSLGGRGYGYTF; DNA: TGTGACAGCAGTCTCGGGGGCAGGGGGTATGGCTACACCTTC
V: TRBV20-1; J: TRBJ2-7; size: once; D: TRBD2; CDR3: CSARSTSAHSYNEQYF; DNA: TGCAGTGCTAGAAGCACTAGCGCCCACTCCTACAATGAGCAGTACTTC
V: TRBV7-9; J: TRBJ1-4; size: -; D: -; CDR3: CASSLVPPSGEKLFF; DNA: TGTGCCAGTAGCTTAGTCCCTCCGAGCGGTGAAAAACTGTTTTTT
V: TRBV7-2; J: TRBJ2-1; size: -; D: -; CDR3: CASSLVFGGDDEQFF; DNA: TGTGCCAGCAGCTTAGTCTTCGGGGGTGACGATGAGCAGTTCTTC
V: TRBV6-5; J: TRBJ2-4; size: once; D: TRBD2; CDR3: CASSLGLATAKNIQYF; DNA: TGTGCCAGCAGTTTGGGACTAGCGACCGCCAAAAACATTCAGTACTTC
V: TRBV12-3/TRBV12-4; J: TRBJ1-5; size: -; D: TRBD1; CDR3: CASSRTGVRRNQPQHF; DNA: TGTGCCAGCAGCAGGACAGGGGTGAGGCGAAATCAGCCCCAGCATTTT
V: TRBV28; J: TRBJ2-1; size: -; D: TRBD1; CDR3: CASSPGQAISEQFF; DNA: TGTGCCAGCAGCCCGGGACAGGCGATCAGTGAGCAGTTCTTC
V: TRBV11-2; J: TRBJ1-2; size: -; D: -; CDR3: CASSPEYNPNCGYTF; DNA: TGTGCCAGCAGCCCGGAGTACAATCCCAACTGTGGCTACACCTTC
V: TRBV27; J: TRBJ2-3; size: -; D: -; CDR3: CASSSLLTGRDTQYF; DNA: TGTGCCAGCAGTTCCCTACTAACAGGGCGAGATACGCAGTATTTT
V: TRBV6-2/TRBV6-3; J: TRBJ2-1; size: -; D: -; CDR3: CASSSSSGAQIYNEQFF; DNA: TGTGCCAGCAGTTCCTCCTCGGGGGCCCAAATTTACAATGAGCAGTTCTTC
V: TRBV9; J: TRBJ2-7; size: -; D: TRBD2; CDR3: CASSPGAGLASYEQYF; DNA: TGTGCCAGCAGCCCCGGGGCGGGACTAGCGTCATACGAGCAGTACTTC
V: TRBV4-1; J: TRBJ2-1; size: -; D: TRBD2; CDR3: CASSQGLAGDGQFF; DNA: TGCGCCAGCAGCCAGGGCCTAGCGGGAGATGGGCAGTTCTTC
V: TRBV4-3; J: TRBJ2-2; size: -; D: -; CDR3: CASSQEIVRGNTGELFF; DNA: TGCGCCAGCAGCCAAGAAATTGTGAGGGGGAACACCGGGGAGCTGTTTTTT
V: TRBV12-3/TRBV12-4; J: TRBJ2-1; size: few; D: -; CDR3: CASSFEGTGRSSYNEQFF; DNA: TGTGCCAGCAGTTTTGAGGGAACCGGTAGAAGCTCCTACAATGAGCAGTTCTTC
V: TRBV21-1; J: TRBJ2-7; size: few; D: -; CDR3: CASSPRLAGDYEQYF; DNA: TGTGCCAGCAGCCCTCGACTAGCGGGGGATTACGAGCAGTACTTC
V: TRBV6-1; J: TRBJ1-4; size: few; D: TRBD1; CDR3: CASGDREREKLFF; DNA: TGTGCCAGCGGAGACAGGGAAAGAGAAAAACTGTTTTTT
V: TRBV30; J: TRBJ2-3; size: -; D: -; CDR3: CAWSVLGARTDTQYF; DNA: TGTGCCTGGAGTGTACTAGGGGCGCGCACAGATACGCAGTATTTT
V: TRBV7-2; J: TRBJ1-2; size: -; D: -; CDR3: CASSSVMAYGYTF; DNA: TGTGCCAGCAGCTCCGTAATGGCCTATGGCTACACCTTC
V: TRBV5-5; J: TRBJ1-6; size: -; D: -; CDR3: CASSFDFVYNSPLHF; DNA: TGTGCCAGCAGCTTTGACTTCGTCTATAATTCACCCCTCCACTTT
V: TRBV4-1; J: TRBJ2-1; size: few; D: -; CDR3: CASSLRPFGRNEQFF; DNA: TGCGCCAGCAGCCTCCGACCCTTCGGGCGCAATGAGCAGTTCTTC
V: TRBV7-2; J: TRBJ2-7; size: -; D: -; CDR3: CASSQDSPRDEQYF; DNA: TGTGCCAGCAGCCAGGACTCTCCCCGGGACGAGCAGTACTTC
V: TRBV6-6; J: TRBJ1-4; size: few; D: -; CDR3: CASTRVEGPHEKLFF; DNA: TGTGCCAGCACCCGAGTCGAGGGGCCCCATGAAAAACTGTTTTTT
V: TRBV28; J: TRBJ2-7; size: -; D: -; CDR3: CASSVQLIYEQYF; DNA: TGTGCCAGCAGTGTACAACTAATATACGAGCAGTACTTC
V: TRBV6-6; J: TRBJ1-5; size: once; D: -; CDR3: CASSDGEGNQPQHF; DNA: TGTGCCAGCAGTGACGGGGAAGGCAATCAGCCCCAGCATTTT
V: TRBV12-5; J: TRBJ1-2; size: few; D: -; CDR3: CASAPNAGSYGYTF; DNA: TGTGCTAGTGCTCCCAATGCGGGGAGCTATGGCTACACCTTC
V: TRBV28; J: TRBJ1-5; size: few; D: TRBD1; CDR3: CASSFLGGRGLNQPQHF; DNA: TGTGCCAGCAGTTTCCTGGGAGGCAGGGGGTTAAATCAGCCCCAGCATTTT
V: TRBV4-1; J: TRBJ2-1; size: -; D: TRBD1; CDR3: CASRQLTGKYNGQFF; DNA: TGCGCCAGCAGACAGTTGACAGGGAAATACAATGGGCAGTTCTTC
V: TRBV20-1; J: TRBJ1-2; size: -; D: -; CDR3: CSARDPQFNYGYTF; DNA: TGCAGTGCTAGAGACCCACAGTTTAACTATGGCTACACCTTC
V: TRBV25-1; J: TRBJ1-4; size: -; D: -; CDR3: CASSSDSAYEKLFF; DNA: TGTGCCAGCAGTTCGGACAGTGCTTATGAAAAACTGTTTTTT
V: TRBV25-1; J: TRBJ2-4; size: few; D: -; CDR3: CASSEFDWGLAKNIQYF; DNA: TGTGCCAGCAGTGAATTCGATTGGGGGCTAGCCAAAAACATTCAGTACTTC
V: TRBV7-8; J: TRBJ2-3; size: -; D: TRBD2; CDR3: CASSLVRAGVDTQYF; DNA: TGTGCCAGCAGCTTAGTACGAGCGGGAGTAGATACGCAGTATTTT
V: TRBV7-6; J: TRBJ1-1; size: few; D: -; CDR3: CASTPLGHTEAFF; DNA: TGTGCCAGCACCCCTCTCGGGCACACTGAAGCTTTCTTT
V: TRBV20-1; J: TRBJ2-1; size: -; D: TRBD1; CDR3: CSAGDSRIVNEQFF; DNA: TGCAGTGCTGGGGACAGCCGGATTGTCAATGAGCAGTTCTTC
V: TRBV7-3; J: TRBJ1-1; size: few; D: -; CDR3: CASSYGSRTEAFF; DNA: TGTGCCAGCAGCTACGGTTCGCGGACTGAAGCTTTCTTT
V: TRBV7-8; J: TRBJ2-5; size: -; D: -; CDR3: CASSLARGTVEETQYF; DNA: TGTGCCAGCAGCTTAGCGCGAGGGACGGTGGAAGAGACCCAGTACTTC
V: TRBV25-1; J: TRBJ2-5; size: -; D: -; CDR3: CATGRETQYF; DNA: TGTGCTACAGGCCGAGAGACCCAGTACTTC
V: TRBV27; J: TRBJ1-2; size: few; D: -; CDR3: CASSLKGPNYGYTF; DNA: TGTGCCAGCAGTTTAAAAGGGCCGAACTATGGCTACACCTTC
V: TRBV7-2; J: TRBJ1-2; size: -; D: TRBD1; CDR3: CASSLFWGTGGYTF; DNA: TGTGCCAGCAGCTTGTTCTGGGGGACAGGCGGCTACACCTTC
V: TRBV3-1; J: TRBJ2-5; size: -; D: -; CDR3: CASSVLGGRETQYF; DNA: TGTGCCAGCAGCGTACTTGGGGGCAGAGAGACCCAGTACTTC
V: TRBV20-1; J: TRBJ2-1; size: -; D: TRBD2; CDR3: CSARTSGRFYNEQFF; DNA: TGCAGTGCTAGGACGAGCGGGAGATTCTACAATGAGCAGTTCTTC
V: TRBV4-2; J: TRBJ1-1; size: -; D: -; CDR3: CASSQEDPLGSEAFF; DNA: TGTGCCAGCAGCCAGGAGGACCCCTTAGGTAGTGAAGCTTTCTTT
V: TRBV4-3; J: TRBJ2-3; size: few; D: -; CDR3: CASSQLQGGPRDTQYF; DNA: TGCGCCAGCAGCCAACTTCAGGGGGGGCCTAGAGATACGCAGTATTTT
V: TRBV7-2; J: TRBJ2-7; size: -; D: -; CDR3: CASSLRLRGAHYGEQYF; DNA: TGTGCCAGCAGCTTAAGGCTCAGGGGGGCCCACTACGGCGAGCAGTACTTC
V: TRBV4-3; J: TRBJ2-7; size: -; D: TRBD2; CDR3: CASSQAPGASGIYEQYF; DNA: TGCGCCAGCAGCCAGGCGCCAGGGGCTAGCGGGATTTACGAGCAGTACTTC
V: TRBV6-5; J: TRBJ2-1; size: -; D: TRBD2; CDR3: CASSTSGRPYNEQFF; DNA: TGTGCCAGCAGTACGAGCGGGAGACCCTACAATGAGCAGTTCTTC
V: TRBV6-5; J: TRBJ2-7; size: -; D: TRBD1; CDR3: CASSYPDRVTYEQYF; DNA: TGTGCCAGCAGTTACCCCGACAGGGTTACCTACGAGCAGTACTTC
V: TRBV5-1; J: TRBJ2-7; size: -; D: -; CDR3: CASSLDPRAMSSYEQYF; DNA: TGCGCCAGCAGCTTGGACCCCAGGGCTATGAGCTCCTACGAGCAGTACTTC
V: TRBV7-9; J: TRBJ1-3; size: few; D: TRBD1; CDR3: CASSSTGAGNTIYF; DNA: TGTGCCAGCAGTTCGACAGGGGCTGGAAACACCATATATTTT
V: TRBV4-2; J: TRBJ2-1; size: -; D: TRBD2; CDR3: CANSQAGVSYNEQFF; DNA: TGTGCCAACAGCCAAGCGGGAGTCTCCTACAATGAGCAGTTCTTC
V: TRBV21-1; J: TRBJ2-7; size: -; D: -; CDR3: CAISLNFDRLCSYEQYF; DNA: TGTGCCATCAGTCTAAATTTCGACAGGCTTTGTTCCTACGAGCAGTACTTC
V: TRBV6-5; J: TRBJ1-2; size: many; D: -; CDR3: CASSGDSSNYGYTF; DNA: TGTGCCAGCAGCGGGGACTCCTCTAACTATGGCTACACCTTC
V: TRBV20-1; J: TRBJ2-3; size: -; D: TRBD2; CDR3: CSARNSGASTDTRYF; DNA: TGCAGTGCTAGAAATAGCGGGGCTAGTACAGATACGCGGTATTTT
V: TRBV7-6; J: TRBJ1-1; size: -; D: -; CDR3: CASSLGGDVNTEAFF; DNA: TGTGCCAGCAGCTTAGGAGGGGATGTGAACACTGAAGCTTTCTTT
V: TRBV27; J: TRBJ2-5; size: -; D: -; CDR3: CASSTIDSQETQYF; DNA: TGTGCCAGCAGTACGATAGACAGCCAAGAGACCCAGTACTTC
V: TRBV4-3; J: TRBJ2-1; size: -; D: TRBD1; CDR3: CASSQDRGHSSYNEQFF; DNA: TGCGCCAGCAGCCAGGACAGGGGCCACAGCTCCTACAATGAGCAGTTCTTC
V: TRBV29-1; J: TRBJ1-1; size: few; D: -; CDR3: CSVDRGRAEAFF; DNA: TGCAGCGTAGACCGGGGCAGAGCTGAAGCTTTCTTT
V: TRBV4-1; J: TRBJ1-6; size: -; D: TRBD1; CDR3: CASSPQGQSNSPLHF; DNA: TGCGCCAGCAGCCCGCAGGGACAGTCAAATTCACCCCTCCACTTT
V: TRBV7-9; J: TRBJ1-6; size: -; D: -; CDR3: CASSLQDWGGRRSPLHF; DNA: TGTGCCAGCAGCTTACAGGATTGGGGAGGGCGACGTTCACCCCTCCACTTT
V: TRBV9; J: TRBJ2-3; size: few; D: -; CDR3: CASSVFGGLDTQYF; DNA: TGTGCCAGCAGCGTTTTCGGGGGGCTGGATACGCAGTATTTT
V: TRBV6-5; J: TRBJ1-1; size: -; D: -; CDR3: CASSYPSMNTEAFF; DNA: TGTGCCAGCAGTTACCCATCGATGAACACTGAAGCTTTCTTT